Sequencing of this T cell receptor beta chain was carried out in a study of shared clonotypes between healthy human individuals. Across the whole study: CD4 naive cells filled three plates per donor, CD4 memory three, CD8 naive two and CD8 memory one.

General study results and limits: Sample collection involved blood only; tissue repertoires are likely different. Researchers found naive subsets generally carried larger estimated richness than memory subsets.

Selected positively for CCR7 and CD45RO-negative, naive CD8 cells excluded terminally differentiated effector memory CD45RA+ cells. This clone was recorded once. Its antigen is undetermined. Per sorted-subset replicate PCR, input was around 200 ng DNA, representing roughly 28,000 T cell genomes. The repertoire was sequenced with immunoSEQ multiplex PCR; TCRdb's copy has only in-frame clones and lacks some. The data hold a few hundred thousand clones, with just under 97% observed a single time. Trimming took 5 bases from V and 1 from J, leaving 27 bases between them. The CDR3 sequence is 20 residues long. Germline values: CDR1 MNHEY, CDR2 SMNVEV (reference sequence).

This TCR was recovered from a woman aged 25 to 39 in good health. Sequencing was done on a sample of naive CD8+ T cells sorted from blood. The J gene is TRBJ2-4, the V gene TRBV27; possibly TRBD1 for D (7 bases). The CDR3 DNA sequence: TGTGCCAGCAGTCCATCAGGGGGAATCAGGGGGGAAAAGGCCAAAAACATTCAGTACTTC. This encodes CASSPSGGIRGEKAKNIQYF.